This TCR beta chain was identified in a study of cytomegalovirus exposure and HLA in healthy donors. General study findings and limits: A later analysis linked about 17,000 TCR beta sequences to HLA alleles at 0.05 false discovery rate.

With 60 Vbeta and 13 Jbeta primers, the PCR was carried out. The repertoire was sequenced with immunoSEQ multiplex PCR; TCRdb's copy has only in-frame clones and lacks some. Of about 110,000 clones listed, 71% are singletons. Turning to this clone: Its matching antigen is unknown.

V was clipped by 3 bases and J by 5 bases; unmatched bases: 6. The CDR3 totals 15 residues. Germline CDR1 and CDR2: SGHRS and YFSETQ. Sequencing was done on a sample of PBMCs. This sequence joins TRBV5-1 and TRBJ1-4; 8 bases align to TRBD1. The TCR originated in a female donor in good health and CMV-seronegative. The CDR3, as DNA: TGCGCCAGCAGCTCGCGGACAGGGAGGAATGAAAAACTGTTTTTT. Amino acid sequence: CASSSRTGRNEKLFF.